This T cell receptor (beta chain) is drawn from a study of T cells after yellow fever vaccination. Study context: Preparing low-cell-number fractions relied on SMART-Seq v4 Ultra Low Input.

This clonotype showed up many times. Its antigen is currently unknown. It was through 5'RACE template switching that TCR cDNA was made, with a universal primer site and UMIs added. TCRdb processed the 5' RACE reads anew with MiXCR; each CDR3 protein has one entry. The sample lists about 140,000 distinct CDR3 sequences, around 7.7% seen once, with roughly 0.73% in the top ten. Study-wide results and limits: Abundant contaminating clonotypes from the bulk population could appear in FACS-sorted repertoires. Most clones from primary vaccination were detected again post-booster (96% CD4, more than 85% CD8).

CDR1 and CDR2 (germline): MNHNS, SASEGT. The CDR3 is made up of 16 amino acids. Trimming shortened V by 7 bases and J by 6 bases, and 23 bases separated the two germline ends. This specimen was CD4+ T cells sorted from PBMCs, taken 5 days after the yellow fever booster vaccination. The chain joins TRBV6-1 to TRBJ2-3, with D tentatively TRBD2 (5 bases). The clonotype originates from a man aged 30-40 years who received the YFV17D yellow fever vaccine. In DNA form, the CDR3 reads TGTGCCAGCACTCCCATGGTGGGTGGGAGTACCGATACGCAGTATTTT. Translation: CASTPMVGGSTDTQYF.